This T cell receptor beta chain was found in a study of blood T cell repertoires in COVID-19. Study background: Material from acute and convalescent COVID-19 was sourced from the United States, Italy and Spain. T cells, B-cell-depleted T cells, or PBMCs supplied cDNA or gDNA.

The V end lost 3 bases, the J end lost 2 bases, and 13 bases lay between the germline ends. The germline gives CDR1 SGDLS, CDR2 YYNGEE. This CDR3 is 15 amino acids long. Clones were read by immunoSEQ multiplex PCR, and TCRdb kept only the in-frame ones, dropping some. The sample carries 250,000 to 350,000 clones, roughly 90% recorded once. Adults between about 18 and 95 years of age took part from about 24 US areas. Grouping used clinical history reported by participants in a survey and questionnaire. Specimen: PBMCs or T cells enriched from blood (not recorded which). The chain recombines TRBV9 with TRBJ2-3, with D tentatively TRBD2 (5 bases). This receptor was obtained from a woman aged 18-30 years who had recovered from COVID-19. In nucleotides, the CDR3 is TGTGCCAGCAGCGCCGTCAGCGGATACACAGATACGCAGTATTTT. Encoded protein: CASSAVSGYTDTQYF.